Sequencing of this TCR beta chain was carried out in a study of blood T cells in healthy people across ages. The use of a sample-barcoded 5' primer and a J-beta primer mix characterized a second PCR of roughly 7 to 11 cycles. Sequencing of every sample gave 2.5 million or more CDR3-containing paired-end reads. TCRdb itself ran the 5' RACE reads through MiXCR, one entry per CDR3 protein. This table has around 1,000,000 distinct CDR3 sequences, 25% appearing once. This clonotype was counted once. This CDR3 region has 13 residues. Trimming took 8 bases from V and 6 from J, leaving 16 bases between them. Every participating donor contributed about 10 milliliters of peripheral blood through a draw. PBMCs were isolated at a quantity of at least 7 million per sample. The data were also submitted as part of a second study, on T cells of mothers and their children. That work states: The whole RNA yield was converted to cDNA, around 1.5 ug per 15 ul.

This chain links TRBV12-3 or TRBV12-4 with TRBJ1-2, with a weak D call TRBD1 (5 bases). Sequencing was carried out using blood. The source is a girl aged 2 to 10 in good health. The CDR3 region is CASPGQRKDGYTF. CDR3 nucleotides: TGTGCCAGCCCGGGGCAGAGAAAGGATGGCTACACCTTC.